This T cell receptor (beta chain) was recovered during a study of shared clonotypes between healthy human individuals. About the research overall: Researchers drew samples from two women and a few men aged 18 to 49.

In the authors' methods: In the immunoSEQ data, sequences were junction-only and lacked quality scores, so filtering differed. Assay: immunoSEQ multiplex PCR; the TCRdb copy retains only in-frame clones and omits some. The D gene and trimming were derived from the DNA, and the V and J assignments and clone size from that table. The sample yields millions of clones, approximately 95% seen once. The CDR3 has 16 amino acids. Trimming took 0 bases from V and 1 from J, leaving 10 bases between them. Germline loops: CDR1 WNHNN, CDR2 SYGVQD (reference sequence). The clonotype comes from a man aged 18 to 29 in good health. The sequencing sample was made of naive CD4+ T cells sorted from blood. Described subset: CD45RA+ positively selected. The chain is built from TRBV10-1 and TRBJ2-4; D not certain. CDR3 sequence: CASSESGPVAKNIQYF. The CDR3 DNA follows: TGCGCCAGCAGTGAGTCAGGGCCCGTGGCCAAAAACATTCAGTACTTC.